This T cell receptor (beta chain) is drawn from a study of T cells in localized non-small cell lung cancer. General study points: Sequence data derive from only one tumor region, so heterogeneity remains possible. Elevated blood T cell density was associated with longer overall survival. Clonality of T cells reached its maximum in uninvolved adjacent lung, surpassing tumor.

Germline V gene lookup returns CDR1 SNHLY and CDR2 FYNNEI. The V gene end was trimmed by 6 bases and the J gene end by 5 bases; junction bases not matched to a gene: 7. The CDR3 is 15 amino acids. Produced via immunoSEQ multiplex PCR; TCRdb's table is partial and in-frame only. The table lists fewer than 35,000 clones, around four fifths of them singletons. This clone was seen a single time. What it binds is unknown. V and J are TRBV2 and TRBJ1-5; 10 positions agree with TRBD1. Sequenced material: peripheral blood, taken before any cancer treatment. This TCR derives from a male donor aged 60 or over with stage II squamous cell lung carcinoma. The CDR3 nucleotides are TGTGCCAGCAGGGGACAGGGGAAGGGATATCAGCCCCAGCATTTT. Encoded protein: CASRGQGKGYQPQHF.